This TCR beta chain was observed in a study of T cells in Graves' hyperthyroidism and ophthalmopathy. This clonotype has at least ten counts. From germline, CDR1 is LGHNA and CDR2 YSLEER. V lost 0 bases, J lost 6 bases, and 12 bases lay in between. The CDR3 has 15 amino acids. The CDR3 regions of TCR beta were amplified from RNA transcripts. With the HTBI primer set, the TCR CDR3 went through a first round of RT-PCR. TCRdb ran MiXCR on the multiplex PCR reads and lists one entry per CDR3 protein. Here the sample spans around 33,000 distinct CDR3 sequences, 40% to 55% being singletons. Those patients with uncontrolled infection, other autoimmune disease, pregnancy or lactation were excluded.

The sequencing sample was made of blood. The chain combines TRBV4-3 with TRBJ2-1; D may be TRBD2 (5 bases). This receptor was identified in a woman between 50 and 59 years old with Graves' hyperthyroidism that later progressed to Graves' ophthalmopathy. In DNA, the CDR3 is TGCGCCAGCAGCCAAGATCGGGGTTATATCAATGAGCAGTTCTTC. It translates to CASSQDRGYINEQFF.